The 18 T cell receptor beta chains below come from one sample, sequenced in a study of cytomegalovirus exposure and HLA in healthy donors. Primers: 60 Vbeta forward and 13 Jbeta reverse. Sequenced by immunoSEQ multiplex PCR; TCRdb stores in-frame clones only, minus some. Altogether about 200,000 clones are present, roughly 90% being singletons, with the ten largest covering roughly 0.32%. Sequencing input: PBMCs. The receptors shown here come from a young woman in good health and CMV-seronegative.

V and J are TRBV7-2 and TRBJ2-1; 8 nucleotides match TRBD1. The CDR3 is 15 residues long. V lost 4 bases to trimming and J lost 4 bases; unmatched junction nucleotides: 6. The germline gives CDR1 SGHTA, CDR2 FQGNSA. The CDR3 reads CASSYDRGAYNEQFF. For the CDR3, the DNA is TGTGCCAGCAGCTATGACAGGGGCGCTTACAATGAGCAGTTCTTC.

J is TRBJ1-1 and V is TRBV5-1; D remains unclear. V dropped 7 bases and J dropped 5 bases, with 12 bases sitting between them. Germline CDR1 and CDR2: SGHRS and YFSETQ. The CDR3 sequence is 12 residues long. The CDR3 DNA reads as TGCGCCAGCTCCGAGGGAGGTACTGAAGCTTTCTTT. As protein: CASSEGGTEAFF. Based on the CDR3 plus reference TRBV5-1 and TRBJ1-1, the full variable domain is KAGVTQTPRYLIKTRGQQVTLSCSPISGHRSVSWYQQTPGQGLQFLFEYFSETQRNKGNFPGRFSGRQFSNSRSEMNVSTLELGDSALYLCASSEGGTEAFFGQGTRLTVV.

The V and J genes are TRBV5-1 and TRBJ2-2; TRBD2 aligns across 11 bases. Germline loops: CDR1 SGHRS, CDR2 YFSETQ. Germline trimming cut 0 bases from V and 2 bases from J; bases unmatched to any gene: 3. CDR3 size: 17 residues. Here the CDR3 reads CASSLVTSGRNTGELFF. The CDR3 region has the DNA TGCGCCAGCAGCTTGGTTACTAGCGGGAGAAACACCGGGGAGCTGTTTTTT.

The genes are TRBV18 and TRBJ2-7, with 7 bases lining up with TRBD2. The CDR3 spans 15 residues. V trimming: 5 bases; J trimming: 0 bases; junction bases outside the gene matches: 7. The germline V gene encodes CDR1 KGHSH and CDR2 LQKENI. CDR3 residues: CASSFGGGISYEQYF. Written as DNA, the CDR3 is TGTGCCAGCTCATTCGGGGGAGGGATCTCCTACGAGCAGTACTTC.

The V and J genes are TRBV6-5 and TRBJ2-1; 7 bases align to TRBD2. Germline-derived CDR1 and CDR2 are MNHEY and SVGAGI. The length of the CDR3 is 16 residues. J was trimmed by 2 bases and V by 2 bases; bases with no gene match: 6. The CDR3 loop is CASSYPSGKPYNEQFF. The CDR3, as DNA: TGTGCCAGCAGTTACCCGAGCGGGAAACCCTACAATGAGCAGTTCTTC.

The V gene is TRBV11-3, the J gene TRBJ2-1; 12 nucleotides line up with TRBD2. The germline CDR1 and CDR2 sequences are SGHNT and YENEEA. CDR3 length: 15 residues. Germline trimming cut 1 base from V and 9 bases from J; bases unmatched to any gene: 4. The CDR3 sequence is CASSLGTSGKGEQFF. DNA of the CDR3: TGTGCCAGCAGCTTAGGGACTAGCGGGAAAGGTGAGCAGTTCTTC.

The V call is TRBV27, the J call TRBJ1-6; D gene ambiguous. The CDR3 covers 16 residues. Trimming pared 2 bases from V and 6 bases from J, leaving 14 bases between. Germline V gene lookup returns CDR1 MNHEY and CDR2 SMNVEV (reference sequence). The CDR3: CASSLNSWQVNSPLHF. Written as DNA, the CDR3 is TGTGCCAGCAGTTTAAATTCGTGGCAGGTTAATTCACCCCTCCACTTT.

The chain links TRBV13 to TRBJ2-7; a weak D match, TRBD1 (6 bases). Deletions cut 5 bases from V and 0 bases from J, with 11 bases between. This CDR3 is built from 14 residues. Germline V gene sequence: CDR1 PRHDT, CDR2 FYEKMQ (reference sequence). The CDR3 region has the DNA TGTGCCAGCAGCCCACAGGGTTTCTCCTACGAGCAGTACTTC. Amino acids: CASSPQGFSYEQYF. Using reference TRBV13 and TRBJ2-7 for the parts outside the CDR3, the full variable domain is AAGVIQSPRHLIKEKRETATLKCYPIPRHDTVYWYQQGPGQDPQFLISFYEKMQSDKGSIPDRFSAQQFSDYHSELNMSSLELGDSALYFCASSPQGFSYEQYFGPGTRLTVT.

The CDR3 nucleotides read TGTGCCACCCGGACTAGCGGCTACGAGCAGTACTTC. Translation gives CATRTSGYEQYF. J is TRBJ2-7 and V is TRBV6-1; 10 bases line up with TRBD2. V lost 10 bases and J lost 3; bases outside the gene matches: 3. The germline gives CDR1 MNHNS, CDR2 SASEGT. The CDR3 sequence is 12 residues long.

V gene TRBV28 combines with J gene TRBJ1-5; 9 bases are a match to TRBD1. This CDR3 spans 18 amino acids. V dropped 3 bases and J dropped 4; count of bases not matched to a gene: 13. Germline V gives CDR1 MDHEN, CDR2 SYDVKM. CDR3 loop: CASSFAPGQGVGNQPQHF. For the CDR3, the DNA is TGTGCCAGCAGTTTTGCCCCGGGACAGGGTGTCGGGAATCAGCCCCAGCATTTT.

This clone was observed once. The rearrangement uses TRBV13 and TRBJ2-7; TRBD2 aligns across 7 bases. The CDR3 consists of 13 residues. V gave up 5 bases and J gave up 5 bases; unmatched junction bases: 6. Germline V gene sequence: CDR1 PRHDT, CDR2 FYEKMQ (reference sequence). This CDR3 is CASSPRGTHEQYF. In DNA, the CDR3 is TGTGCCAGCAGCCCGCGGGGGACCCACGAGCAGTACTTC. Complete variable domain (other parts from reference TRBV13 and TRBJ2-7): AAGVIQSPRHLIKEKRETATLKCYPIPRHDTVYWYQQGPGQDPQFLISFYEKMQSDKGSIPDRFSAQQFSDYHSELNMSSLELGDSALYFCASSPRGTHEQYFGPGTRLTVT.

The genes are TRBV27 and TRBJ2-7; TRBD2 matches 8 bases. The V gene's germline CDR1 is MNHEY and CDR2 SMNVEV (reference sequence). The ends lost 5 bases at V and 2 bases at J; junction bases unmatched: 8. The CDR3 is 15 amino acids. CDR3 loop: CASSLVAGFPYEQYF. The DNA for the CDR3 is TGTGCCAGCAGTCTAGTAGCGGGATTCCCCTACGAGCAGTACTTC.

Notes on this clone: This sample also contains other DNA sequences that code for the same CDR3. The chain combines TRBV19 with TRBJ2-3; D is possibly TRBD1 (5 bases). V dropped 1 base and J dropped 1 base, with 6 bases sitting between them. The CDR3 has 14 amino acids. Germline V lookup: CDR1 LNHDA, CDR2 SQIVND (reference sequence). The DNA for the CDR3 is TGTGCCAGTAGTATAGGGGGCGGCACAGATACGCAGTATTTT. Protein sequence: CASSIGGGTDTQYF. Full variable domain (outside the CDR3, taken from reference TRBV19 and TRBJ2-3): DGGITQSPKYLFRKEGQNVTLSCEQNLNHDAMYWYRQDPGQGLRLIYYSQIVNDFQKGDIAEGYSVSREKKESFPLTVTSAQKNPTAFYLCASSIGGGTDTQYFGPGTRLTVL.

The chain has TRBV5-1 and TRBJ2-6; D is ambiguous. V lost 0 bases and J lost 2, with 12 bases in between. The CDR3 totals 17 residues. Per the germline V gene, CDR1 is SGHRS and CDR2 is YFSETQ. DNA for the CDR3: TGCGCCAGCAGCTTGGCCCCCCAGGTTACTGGGGCCAACGTCCTGACTTTC. Residues: CASSLAPQVTGANVLTF. Full variable domain (missing parts from reference TRBV5-1 and TRBJ2-6): KAGVTQTPRYLIKTRGQQVTLSCSPISGHRSVSWYQQTPGQGLQFLFEYFSETQRNKGNFPGRFSGRQFSNSRSEMNVSTLELGDSALYLCASSLAPQVTGANVLTFGAGSRLTVL.

J is TRBJ2-7 and V is TRBV13; D ambiguous. V dropped 0 bases and J dropped 2 bases, with 8 bases sitting between them. The CDR3 runs to 14 residues. Germline CDR1 PRHDT, CDR2 FYEKMQ (reference sequence). This CDR3 is CASSLGNLAYEQYF. Written as DNA, the CDR3 is TGTGCCAGCAGCTTAGGCAACTTGGCCTACGAGCAGTACTTC.

The chain employs TRBV7-9 and TRBJ1-1; D gene ambiguous. Germline CDR1 is SEHNR and CDR2 is FQNEAQ (reference sequence). The CDR3 spans 12 residues. V lost 2 bases to trimming and J lost 6 bases, with 7 bases between them. DNA of the CDR3: TGTGCCAGCAGCTTATTGAGCCCTGAAGCTTTCTTT. Its protein product is CASSLLSPEAFF.

The V gene is TRBV29-1, the J gene TRBJ2-1, with 11 positions matching TRBD2. This CDR3 is 16 amino acids long. The germline V gene has CDR1 SQVTM and CDR2 ANQGSEA. V was pared by 4 bases and J by 4 bases, with 9 bases of the junction left unmatched. The CDR3 DNA follows: TGCAGCGTTGGCTCAGAGCTAGCGGGAGGATACAATGAGCAGTTCTTC. It codes for CSVGSELAGGYNEQFF.

The chain joins TRBV4-1 to TRBJ2-2; 16 bases fit TRBD2. Trimming cost V 2 bases and J 6 bases; bases outside gene matches: 9. Germline V gives CDR1 MGHRA, CDR2 YSYEKL. The CDR3 covers 19 residues. CDR3 sequence reads: CASSQTGTSGGAGSGELFF. Here the CDR3 DNA reads TGCGCCAGCAGCCAAACCGGGACTAGCGGGGGGGCCGGTTCCGGGGAGCTGTTTTTT.